This T cell receptor beta chain was observed in a study of cytomegalovirus exposure and HLA in healthy donors. General study results and limits: According to the study, around 160 TCR beta chains were cytomegalovirus-associated. Many donors carried some public TCRs, although rarity characterized most TCR sequences.

Worth noting for this clone: Its target is unknown.

V lost 4 bases, J lost 4 bases, and 11 bases lay in between. The CDR3 loop spans 14 amino acids. Germline V lookup: CDR1 SNHLY, CDR2 FYNNEI. PCR primers comprised 60 Vbeta and 13 Jbeta primers. The protocol was immunoSEQ multiplex PCR, while the TCRdb copy is restricted to in-frame clones and leaves out a portion. The sample records tens of thousands of clones, about 70% being singletons. The sequenced sample was PBMCs. This chain uses TRBV2 with TRBJ1-5, with D possibly being TRBD1 (5 bases). The receptor's source is a woman in her forties or fifties in good health and CMV-seropositive. CDR3 sequence: CASSVDMGNQPQHF. DNA for the CDR3: TGTGCCAGCAGTGTGGACATGGGGAATCAGCCCCAGCATTTT.